The TCR beta chain described here comes from a study of blood T cell repertoires in COVID-19. Study background: Some COVID-19 samples were acute and others convalescent; all came from the United States, Italy and Spain.

The CDR3 contains 17 residues. The germline V gene encodes CDR1 MGHRA and CDR2 YSYEKL. Between the trimmed V and J ends, which lost 2 bases and 2 bases, there was a span of 18 bases. The method was immunoSEQ multiplex PCR; TCRdb's version includes in-frame clones alone and lacks a portion of them. The sample has 160,000 or so clones; over 70% are singletons. The receptor's source is a woman aged 40-49 years with acute COVID-19. What was sequenced was PBMCs or T cells enriched from blood (not recorded which). The chain combines TRBV4-1 with TRBJ1-1; possibly TRBD1 for D (5 bases). The CDR3 is CASSQYGRAGGNTEAFF. In DNA, the CDR3 is TGCGCCAGCAGCCAATACGGAAGAGCGGGGGGTAACACTGAAGCTTTCTTT.